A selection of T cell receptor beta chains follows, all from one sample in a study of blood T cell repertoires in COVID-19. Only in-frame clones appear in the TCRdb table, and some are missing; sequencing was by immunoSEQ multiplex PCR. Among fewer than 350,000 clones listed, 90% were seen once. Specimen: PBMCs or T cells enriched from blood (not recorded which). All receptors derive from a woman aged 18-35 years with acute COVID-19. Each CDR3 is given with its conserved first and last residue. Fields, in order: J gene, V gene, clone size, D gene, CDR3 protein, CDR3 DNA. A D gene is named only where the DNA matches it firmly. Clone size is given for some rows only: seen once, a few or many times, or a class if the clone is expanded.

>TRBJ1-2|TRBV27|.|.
CASSSGRVHGYTF
TGTGCCAGCAGTTCGGGCAGGGTCCATGGCTACACCTTC
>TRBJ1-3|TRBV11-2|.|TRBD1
CASSTGVSSGNTIYF
TGTGCCAGCAGCACAGGGGTCTCGTCTGGAAACACCATATATTTT
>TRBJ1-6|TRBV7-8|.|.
CASSLRRTDNSPLHF
TGTGCCAGCAGCCTAAGGCGGACAGATAATTCACCCCTCCACTTT
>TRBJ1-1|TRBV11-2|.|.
CASSLIWRSNTEAFF
TGTGCCAGCAGCTTAATTTGGCGGTCGAACACTGAAGCTTTCTTT
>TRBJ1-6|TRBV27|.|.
CASSRRGDSYNSPLHF
TGTGCCAGCAGTCGAAGGGGTGACTCCTATAATTCACCCCTCCACTTT
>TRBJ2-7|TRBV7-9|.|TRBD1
CASSPGQGAFF
TGTGCCAGCAGCCCCGGACAGGGGGCCTTCTTC
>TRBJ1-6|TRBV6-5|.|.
CASRISSPLHF
TGTGCCAGCAGGATCAGTTCACCCCTCCACTTT
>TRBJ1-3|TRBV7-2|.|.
CASSLASGAGVSGNTIYF
TGTGCCAGCAGCTTAGCGAGCGGGGCAGGGGTCTCTGGAAACACCATATATTTT
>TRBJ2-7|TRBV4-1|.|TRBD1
CASSQVGQVLKVDYEQYF
TGCGCCAGCAGCCAAGTTGGACAGGTGTTGAAAGTGGACTACGAGCAGTACTTC
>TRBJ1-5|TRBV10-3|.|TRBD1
CAISATGGSQPQHF
TGTGCCATCAGTGCTACAGGGGGATCTCAGCCCCAGCATTTT
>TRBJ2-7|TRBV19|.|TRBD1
CASSQDRGYEQYF
TGTGCCAGTAGCCAGGACAGGGGTTACGAGCAGTACTTC
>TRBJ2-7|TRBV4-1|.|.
CASSQGPRDEQYF
TGCGCCAGCAGCCAAGGGCCGAGGGACGAGCAGTACTTC
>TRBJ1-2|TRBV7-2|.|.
CASSLAPTGQYGYTF
TGTGCCAGCAGCTTAGCACCCACAGGGCAATATGGCTACACCTTC
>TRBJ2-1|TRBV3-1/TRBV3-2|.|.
CASSQGRGRSYNEQFF
TGTGCCAGCAGCCAAGGTCGGGGGAGGTCCTACAATGAGCAGTTCTTC
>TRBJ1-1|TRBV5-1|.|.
CASTLGVNTEAFF
TGCGCCAGCACCCTAGGAGTGAACACTGAAGCTTTCTTT
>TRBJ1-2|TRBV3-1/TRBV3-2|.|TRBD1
CASSDWAPGTGKYGYTF
TGTGCCAGCAGCGACTGGGCACCCGGGACAGGAAAATATGGCTACACCTTC
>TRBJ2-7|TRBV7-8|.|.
CASSLGGRPQYF
TGTGCCAGCAGCTTAGGGGGCAGGCCTCAGTACTTC
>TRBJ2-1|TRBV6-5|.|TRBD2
CAGTSGSRNEQFF
TGTGCCGGCACTAGCGGGAGTAGGAATGAGCAGTTCTTC
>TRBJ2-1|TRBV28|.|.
CASSLHGGNYNEQFF
TGTGCCAGCAGTTTACACGGAGGGAACTACAATGAGCAGTTCTTC
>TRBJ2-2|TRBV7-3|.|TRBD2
CASSFGRASGNTGELFF
TGTGCCAGCAGCTTTGGTCGGGCTAGCGGAAACACCGGGGAGCTGTTTTTT
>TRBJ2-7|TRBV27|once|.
CASSFPGNREQYF
TGTGCCAGCAGTTTTCCAGGGAATCGCGAGCAGTACTTC
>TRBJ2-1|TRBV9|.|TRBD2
CASSVVSGRANEQFF
TGTGCCAGCAGCGTAGTTAGCGGGAGGGCCAATGAGCAGTTCTTC
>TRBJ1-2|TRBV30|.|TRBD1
CAWTRIRGTYGYTF
TGTGCCTGGACCAGAATCAGGGGGACCTATGGCTACACCTTC
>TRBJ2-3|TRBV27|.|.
CASSLSLFSGFTDTQYF
TGTGCCAGCAGTTTATCCCTGTTCAGCGGGTTCACAGATACGCAGTATTTT
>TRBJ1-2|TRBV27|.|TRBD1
CASRRQGLGYTF
TGTGCCAGCAGAAGACAGGGCTTGGGCTACACCTTC
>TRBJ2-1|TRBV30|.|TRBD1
CAWSDRDRGRNEQFF
TGTGCCTGGAGTGACCGGGACAGGGGAAGGAATGAGCAGTTCTTC
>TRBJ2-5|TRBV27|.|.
CASSKGAETQYF
TGTGCCAGCAGTAAAGGAGCGGAGACCCAGTACTTC
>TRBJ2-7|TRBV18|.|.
CASSPPSGRHYEQYF
TGTGCCAGCTCACCACCAAGCGGACGACACTACGAGCAGTACTTC
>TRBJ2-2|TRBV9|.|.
CASTSGTQNTGELFF
TGTGCCAGTACTTCCGGGACACAGAACACCGGGGAGCTGTTTTTT
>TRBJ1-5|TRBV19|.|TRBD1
CASSMPGGNSNQPQHF
TGTGCCAGTAGTATGCCAGGGGGCAATAGCAATCAGCCCCAGCATTTT
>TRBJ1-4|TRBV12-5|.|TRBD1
CASGLRHPGQGNEKLFF
TGTGCTAGTGGTTTGCGACATCCGGGACAGGGTAATGAAAAACTGTTTTTT
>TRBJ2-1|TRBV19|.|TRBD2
CASSPRLAGGKQFF
TGTGCCAGTAGTCCCCGACTAGCGGGAGGTAAGCAGTTCTTC
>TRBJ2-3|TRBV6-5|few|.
CASSYSGRASTDTQYF
TGTGCCAGCAGTTACTCGGGCAGAGCTAGCACAGATACGCAGTATTTT
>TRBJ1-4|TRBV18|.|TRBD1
CASSPRTGINEKLFF
TGTGCCAGCTCACCCCGGACAGGGATTAATGAAAAACTGTTTTTT
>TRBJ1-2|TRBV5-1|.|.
CASSLEGVNYGYTF
TGCGCCAGCAGCTTGGAGGGGGTTAACTATGGCTACACCTTC
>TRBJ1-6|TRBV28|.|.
CASSLAGSDNSPLHF
TGTGCCAGCAGTTTGGCGGGCAGCGATAATTCACCCCTCCACTTT
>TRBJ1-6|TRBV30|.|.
CAWSVGVVSPLHF
TGTGCCTGGAGTGTAGGGGTGGTTTCACCCCTCCACTTT
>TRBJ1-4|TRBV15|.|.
CATSLGGTNEKLFF
TGTGCCACCAGCCTCGGGGGAACTAATGAAAAACTGTTTTTT
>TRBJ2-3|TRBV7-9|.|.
CATVRTPGHQNTDTQYF
TGTGCCACAGTGCGAACACCGGGACACCAGAACACAGATACGCAGTATTTT
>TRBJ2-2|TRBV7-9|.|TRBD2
CASSSGLVGTGELFF
TGTGCCAGCAGCTCGGGACTAGTAGGCACCGGGGAGCTGTTTTTT
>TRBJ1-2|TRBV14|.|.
CASSPFRGVYGYTF
TGTGCCAGCAGCCCGTTCAGGGGCGTCTATGGCTACACCTTC
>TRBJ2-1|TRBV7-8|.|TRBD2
CASSPRGSGRASFNEQFF
TGTGCCAGCAGCCCGAGGGGTAGCGGGAGGGCTTCCTTCAATGAGCAGTTCTTC
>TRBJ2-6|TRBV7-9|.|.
CASTHRDSGANVLTF
TGTGCCAGCACCCACAGGGACTCTGGGGCCAACGTCCTGACTTTC
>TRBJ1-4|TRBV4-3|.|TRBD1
CASSQQQGAREKLFF
TGCGCCAGCAGCCAGCAACAGGGGGCAAGGGAAAAACTGTTTTTT
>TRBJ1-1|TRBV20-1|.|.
CSASILPGAFF
TGCAGTGCTAGTATTCTGCCCGGGGCTTTCTTT
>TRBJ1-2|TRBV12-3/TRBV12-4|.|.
CASSSGSYGYTF
TGTGCCAGCAGTTCTGGGAGCTATGGCTACACCTTC
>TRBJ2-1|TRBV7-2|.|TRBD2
CASSILAFRAHNEQFF
TGTGCCAGCAGCATACTAGCGTTCCGCGCCCACAATGAGCAGTTCTTC
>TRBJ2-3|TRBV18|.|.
CASSPSQGTDTQYF
TGTGCCAGCTCACCATCGCAGGGGACAGATACGCAGTATTTT
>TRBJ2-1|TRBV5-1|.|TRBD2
CASSLTSGRASGEQFF
TGCGCCAGCAGCTTGACCAGCGGGAGGGCCTCGGGAGAGCAGTTCTTC